This entry concerns a single TCR beta chain. This specimen comes from a study of blood T cell repertoires in COVID-19. In the study overall: The United States, Italy and Spain provided the acute and convalescent COVID-19 samples. From T cells, B-cell-depleted T cells, or PBMCs came the material, which was cDNA or gDNA.

In the original analysis: Researchers report that nucleated cell counts were estimated from reference gene primer amplification. Measured with immunoSEQ multiplex PCR; TCRdb has only the in-frame clones, and not every one. V, J and clone size are taken as reported in that table, and D and trimming were inferred from the DNA itself. The sample includes about 160,000 clones, under 85% seen only once; the top ten take 1% to 1.5%. This CDR3 comprises 17 residues. Germline V gene lookup returns CDR1 SGHVS and CDR2 FNYEAQ. Trimming stripped 0 bases from V and 8 bases from J, with 19 bases between. The sample consisted of peripheral blood. This rearrangement joins TRBV7-6 to TRBJ1-4; D might be TRBD1 (6 bases). The TCR was taken from a man in his 60s who had recovered from COVID-19. For the CDR3, the DNA is TGTGCCAGCAGCTTAGCCGGAAACAGGGCAGCCCGCGAAAAACTGTTTTTT. Encoded protein: CASSLAGNRAAREKLFF.